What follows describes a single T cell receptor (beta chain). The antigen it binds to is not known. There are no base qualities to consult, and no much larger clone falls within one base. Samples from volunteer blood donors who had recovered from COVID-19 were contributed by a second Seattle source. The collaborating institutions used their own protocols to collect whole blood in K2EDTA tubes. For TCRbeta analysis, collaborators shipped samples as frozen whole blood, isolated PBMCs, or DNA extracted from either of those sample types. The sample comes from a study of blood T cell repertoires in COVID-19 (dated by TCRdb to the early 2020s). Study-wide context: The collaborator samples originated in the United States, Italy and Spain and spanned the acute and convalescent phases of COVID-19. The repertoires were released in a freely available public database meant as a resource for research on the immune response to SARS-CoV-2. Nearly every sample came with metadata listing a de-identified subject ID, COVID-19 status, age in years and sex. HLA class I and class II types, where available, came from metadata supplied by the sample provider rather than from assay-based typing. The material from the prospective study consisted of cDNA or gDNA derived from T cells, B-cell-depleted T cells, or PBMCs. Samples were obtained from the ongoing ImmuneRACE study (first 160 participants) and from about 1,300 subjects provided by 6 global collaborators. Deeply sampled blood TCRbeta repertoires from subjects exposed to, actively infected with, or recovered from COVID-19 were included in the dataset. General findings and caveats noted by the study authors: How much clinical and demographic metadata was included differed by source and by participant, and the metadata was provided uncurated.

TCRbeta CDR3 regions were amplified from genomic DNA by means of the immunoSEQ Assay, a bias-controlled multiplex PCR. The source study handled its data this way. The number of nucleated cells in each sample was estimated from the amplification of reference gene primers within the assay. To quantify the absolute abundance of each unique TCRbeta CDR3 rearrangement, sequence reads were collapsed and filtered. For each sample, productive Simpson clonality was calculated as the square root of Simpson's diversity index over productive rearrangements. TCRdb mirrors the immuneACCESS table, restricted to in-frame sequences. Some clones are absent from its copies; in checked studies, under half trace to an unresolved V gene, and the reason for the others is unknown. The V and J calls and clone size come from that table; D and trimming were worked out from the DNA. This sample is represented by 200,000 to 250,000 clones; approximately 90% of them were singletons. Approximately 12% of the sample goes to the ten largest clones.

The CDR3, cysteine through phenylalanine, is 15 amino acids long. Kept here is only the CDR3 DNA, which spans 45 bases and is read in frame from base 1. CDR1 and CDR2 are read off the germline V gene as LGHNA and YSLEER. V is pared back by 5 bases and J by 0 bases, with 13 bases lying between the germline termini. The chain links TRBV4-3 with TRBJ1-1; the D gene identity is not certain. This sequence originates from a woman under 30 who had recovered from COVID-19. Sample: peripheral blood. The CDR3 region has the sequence CASSEERVVNTEAFF. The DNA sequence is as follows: TGCGCCAGCAGCGAGGAACGGGTTGTGAACACTGAAGCTTTCTTT.